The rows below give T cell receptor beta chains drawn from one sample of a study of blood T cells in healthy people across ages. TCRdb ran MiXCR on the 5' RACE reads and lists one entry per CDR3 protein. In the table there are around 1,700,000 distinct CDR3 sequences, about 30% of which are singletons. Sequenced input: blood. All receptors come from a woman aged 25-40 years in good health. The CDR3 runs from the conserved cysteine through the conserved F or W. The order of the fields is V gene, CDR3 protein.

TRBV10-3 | CASHSGDFGYTF
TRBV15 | CATSRDGTRTDTQYF
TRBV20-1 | CSARAAASRYTF
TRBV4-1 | CASSQKDTYNEKLFF
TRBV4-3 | CASSQGGQGDSQYF
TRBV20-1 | CSARVDRNYGHTF
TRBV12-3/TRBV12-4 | CASSFRQGNDEQFF
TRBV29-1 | CSIGTSYEQYF
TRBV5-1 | CASSLSGFDTGELFF
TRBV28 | CASSFLLGGDTQYF
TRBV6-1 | CASSGSLRQDTSFYEQYF
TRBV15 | CATSRVDRGSGYTF
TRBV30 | CACGGLGTGELFF
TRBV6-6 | CASSRPEMPEAFF
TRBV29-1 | CSVPGPNYGYTF
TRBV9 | CASSVGQGAKYEQYF
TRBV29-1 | CSVRVIAGGEQFF
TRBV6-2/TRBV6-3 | CASSYVLNTEAFF
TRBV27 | CASSWRGSNYGYTF
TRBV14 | CASKGRTGTNTEAFF
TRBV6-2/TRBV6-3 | CASSYPDSGEQYF
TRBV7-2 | CASSLAIQTSVTYEQYF
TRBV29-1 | CSVGPSGSSDTQYF
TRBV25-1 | CASSDRLAGGGEQFF
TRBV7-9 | CASSLEIASSYNEQYF
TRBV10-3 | CAISEGVGIYEQYF
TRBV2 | CASSSGLDLAYF
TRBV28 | CASSPHGIRVPPLHF
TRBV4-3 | CASSQDFSGNEQFF
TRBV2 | CASRPRGVNIQYF
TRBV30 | CAWGYGTGAGEQYF
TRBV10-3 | CAIRRTGGGDEQYF
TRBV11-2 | CASSLGGQGWDTQYF
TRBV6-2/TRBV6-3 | CASTREPLNYGYTF
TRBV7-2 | CASSFRLAGVIDTQYF
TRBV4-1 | CASREDRPNQPQHF
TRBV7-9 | CASSHPARAASYEQYF
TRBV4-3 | CASSPSRFGLYGYTF
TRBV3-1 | CASSQGQGQLSSGYEQYF
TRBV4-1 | CASSPPLQEQISNVRTF
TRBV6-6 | CASSYSTGGRYEQYF
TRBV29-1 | CSVDRDRGETQYF
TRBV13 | CASSLALANYGCTF
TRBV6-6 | CASKPDSLDTEAFF
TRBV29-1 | CSSEGSPLGSYNEQFF
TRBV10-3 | CTTETGGTDTQYF
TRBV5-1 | CASNPLSGAGYGYTF
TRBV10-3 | CAISDRGGTTDTQYF
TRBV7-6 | CASSPEGQVNYEQYF
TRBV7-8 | CASSLELGLYGYTF
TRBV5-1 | CASSSKGGDYGYTF
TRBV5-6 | CASSLEQAGRTDTQYF
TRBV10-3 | CAISAIAAYEQYF
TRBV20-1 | CSARDAYHGYTF
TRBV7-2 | CASSSRDSRTDTQYF
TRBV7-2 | CASSLVSTGIGQYF
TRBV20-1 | CSASRDRGSNQPQHF
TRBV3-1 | CASSSRKGAHEQYF
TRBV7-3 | CASSRSGVNTDTQYF